This T cell receptor beta chain was identified in a study of blood T cell repertoires in COVID-19. Study at large: T cells, B-cell-depleted T cells, or PBMCs supplied cDNA or gDNA.

TCRdb's table, derived via immunoSEQ multiplex PCR, lists solely in-frame clones and lacks some. The data contain under 5,000 clones, about 78% of them singletons. This CDR3 is 15 amino acids long. Germline CDR1 KGHDR, CDR2 SFDVKD. The junction had 6 bases not matched to a gene; V was cut back by 3 bases and J by 8 bases. The sample taken for sequencing was peripheral blood. The clonotype originates from a human donor with active or convalescent COVID-19. The donor label of this sample is uncertain. The rearrangement uses TRBV24-1 and TRBJ1-4, with TRBD1 identical over 9 bases. CDR3 amino acids: CATSDPGTGPEKLFF. CDR3 in DNA: TGTGCCACCAGTGATCCCGGGACAGGGCCCGAAAAACTGTTTTTT.